This T cell receptor beta chain was retrieved from a study of blood T cell repertoires in COVID-19. Study overall: Italy, Spain and the United States were the sources of the convalescent and acute COVID-19 samples. From T cells, B-cell-depleted T cells, or PBMCs came the material, which was cDNA or gDNA.

Produced via immunoSEQ multiplex PCR; TCRdb's table is partial and in-frame only. The sample lists some 45,000 clones, 85% to 90% occurring once. Germline CDR1 is LGHDT and CDR2 is YNNKEL (reference sequence). Trimming shortened V by 3 bases and J by 4 bases, and 9 bases separated the two germline ends. The CDR3 extends over 14 amino acids. Input material: peripheral blood. This chain joins TRBV3-1 (or the pseudogene TRBV3-2) and TRBJ2-2; TRBD1 is a possible D gene (6 bases). The receptor was isolated from a human donor in a cohort sampled during active COVID-19. The CDR3, as DNA: TGTGCCAGCAGCCACTTAGGGGGCACCGGGGAGCTGTTTTTT. Translated: CASSHLGGTGELFF.